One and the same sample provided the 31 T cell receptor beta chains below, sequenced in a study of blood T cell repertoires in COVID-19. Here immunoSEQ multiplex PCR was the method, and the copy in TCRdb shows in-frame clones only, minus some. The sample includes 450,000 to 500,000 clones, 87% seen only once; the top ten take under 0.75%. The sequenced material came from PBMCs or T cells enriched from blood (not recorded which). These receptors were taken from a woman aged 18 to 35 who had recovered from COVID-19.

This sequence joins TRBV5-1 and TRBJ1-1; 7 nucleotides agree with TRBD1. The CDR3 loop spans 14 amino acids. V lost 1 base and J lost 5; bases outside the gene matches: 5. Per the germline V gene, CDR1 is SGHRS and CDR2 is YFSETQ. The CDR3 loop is CASSLTGEETEAFF. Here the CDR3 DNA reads TGCGCCAGCAGCTTGACAGGGGAAGAGACTGAAGCTTTCTTT.

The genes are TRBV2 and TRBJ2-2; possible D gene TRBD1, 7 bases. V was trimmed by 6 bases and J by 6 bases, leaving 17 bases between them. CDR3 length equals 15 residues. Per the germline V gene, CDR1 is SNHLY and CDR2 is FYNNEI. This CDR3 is CASSPDREVAGELFF. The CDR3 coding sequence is TGTGCCAGCAGCCCCGACAGGGAGGTGGCCGGGGAGCTGTTTTTT. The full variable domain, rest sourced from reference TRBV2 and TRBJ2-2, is EPEVTQTPSHQVTQMGQEVILRCVPISNHLYFYWYRQILGQKVEFLVSFYNNEISEKSEIFDDQFSVERPDGSNFTLKIRSTKLEDSAMYFCASSPDREVAGELFFGEGSRLTVL.

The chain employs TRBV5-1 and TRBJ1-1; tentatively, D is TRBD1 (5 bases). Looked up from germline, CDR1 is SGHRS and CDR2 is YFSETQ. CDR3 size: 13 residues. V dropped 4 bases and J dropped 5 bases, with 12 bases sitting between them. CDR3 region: CASSLRVSTEAFF. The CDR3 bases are TGCGCCAGCAGCCTCAGGGTCTCGACTGAAGCTTTCTTT.

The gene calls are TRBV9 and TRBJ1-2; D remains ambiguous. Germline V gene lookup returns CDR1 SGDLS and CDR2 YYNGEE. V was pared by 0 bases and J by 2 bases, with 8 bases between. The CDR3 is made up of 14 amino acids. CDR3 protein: CASSVGSGNYGYTF. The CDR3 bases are TGTGCCAGCAGCGTAGGAAGCGGAAACTATGGCTACACCTTC. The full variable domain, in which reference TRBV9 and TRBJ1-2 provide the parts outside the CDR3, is DSGVTQTPKHLITATGQRVTLRCSPRSGDLSVYWYQQSLDQGLQFLIQYYNGEERAKGNILERFSAQQFPDLHSELNLSSLELGDSALYFCASSVGSGNYGYTFGSGTRLTVV.

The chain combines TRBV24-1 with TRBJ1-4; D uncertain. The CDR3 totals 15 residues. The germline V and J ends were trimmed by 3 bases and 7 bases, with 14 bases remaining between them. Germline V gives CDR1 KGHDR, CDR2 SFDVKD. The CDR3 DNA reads TGTGCCACCAGTGATAGTGAGGCTGAAGGTGAAAAACTGTTTTTT. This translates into CATSDSEAEGEKLFF.

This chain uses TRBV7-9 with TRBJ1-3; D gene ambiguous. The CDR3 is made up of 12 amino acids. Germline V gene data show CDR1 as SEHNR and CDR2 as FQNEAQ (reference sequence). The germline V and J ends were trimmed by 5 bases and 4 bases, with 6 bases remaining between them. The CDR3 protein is CASSPRGNTIYF. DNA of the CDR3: TGTGCCAGCAGCCCCCGGGGAAACACCATATATTTT.

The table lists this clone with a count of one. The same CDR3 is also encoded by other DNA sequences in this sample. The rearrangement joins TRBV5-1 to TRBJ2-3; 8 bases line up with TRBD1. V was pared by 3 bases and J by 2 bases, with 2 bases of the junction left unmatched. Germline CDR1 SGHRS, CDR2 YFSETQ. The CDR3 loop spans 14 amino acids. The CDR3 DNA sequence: TGCGCCAGCAGCTCGGGACAGGCCACAGATACGCAGTATTTT. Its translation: CASSSGQATDTQYF. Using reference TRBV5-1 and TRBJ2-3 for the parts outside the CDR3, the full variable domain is KAGVTQTPRYLIKTRGQQVTLSCSPISGHRSVSWYQQTPGQGLQFLFEYFSETQRNKGNFPGRFSGRQFSNSRSEMNVSTLELGDSALYLCASSSGQATDTQYFGPGTRLTVL.

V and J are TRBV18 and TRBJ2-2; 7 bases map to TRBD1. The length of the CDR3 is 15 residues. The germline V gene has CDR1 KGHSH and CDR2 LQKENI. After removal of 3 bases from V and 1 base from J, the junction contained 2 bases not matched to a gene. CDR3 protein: CASSPDRLNTGELFF. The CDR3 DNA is TGTGCCAGCTCACCGGACAGGCTGAACACCGGGGAGCTGTTTTTT.

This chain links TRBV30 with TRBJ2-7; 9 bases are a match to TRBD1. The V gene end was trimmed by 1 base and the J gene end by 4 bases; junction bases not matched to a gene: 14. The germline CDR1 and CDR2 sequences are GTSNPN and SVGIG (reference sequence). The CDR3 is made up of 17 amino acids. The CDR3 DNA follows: TGTGCCTGGAGTGCTCCCCTTCCGGGACAGGGCATTTACGAGCAGTACTTC. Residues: CAWSAPLPGQGIYEQYF.

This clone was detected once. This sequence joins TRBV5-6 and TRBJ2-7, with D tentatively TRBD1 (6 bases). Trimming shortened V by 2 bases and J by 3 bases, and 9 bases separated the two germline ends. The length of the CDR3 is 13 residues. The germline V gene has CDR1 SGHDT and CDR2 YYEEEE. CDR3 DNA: TGTGCCAGCAGCTTCAAACAGGGCTACGAGCAGTACTTC. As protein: CASSFKQGYEQYF.

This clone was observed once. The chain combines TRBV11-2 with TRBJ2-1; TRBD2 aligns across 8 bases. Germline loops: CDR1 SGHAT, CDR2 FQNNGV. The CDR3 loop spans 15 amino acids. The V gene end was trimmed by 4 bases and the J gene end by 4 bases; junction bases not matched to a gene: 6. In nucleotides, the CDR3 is TGTGCCAGCAGCTCGGGCGCGGGGGGATACAATGAGCAGTTCTTC. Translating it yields CASSSGAGGYNEQFF.

This CDR3 reads CASSVGQRNTIYF. CDR3 nucleotides: TGTGCCAGCAGCGTAGGACAGAGAAACACCATATATTTT. This chain links TRBV5-4 with TRBJ1-3; maybe TRBD1 (6 bases). The germline V gene has CDR1 SGHNT and CDR2 YYREEE (reference sequence). Trimming removed 4 bases at V and 5 bases at J, with 10 bases between. The CDR3 extends over 13 amino acids.

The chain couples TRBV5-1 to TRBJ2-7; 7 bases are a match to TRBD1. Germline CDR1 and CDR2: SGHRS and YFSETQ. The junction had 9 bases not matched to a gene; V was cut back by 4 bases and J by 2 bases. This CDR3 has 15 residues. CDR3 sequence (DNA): TGCGCCAGCAGCATCAACCACAGGGGACCCTACGAGCAGTACTTC. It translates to CASSINHRGPYEQYF.

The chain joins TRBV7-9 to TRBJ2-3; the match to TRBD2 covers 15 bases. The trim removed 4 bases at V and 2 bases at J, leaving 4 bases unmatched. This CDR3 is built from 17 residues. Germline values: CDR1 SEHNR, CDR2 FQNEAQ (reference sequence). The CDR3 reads CASSSGLAGGSTDTQYF. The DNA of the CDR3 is TGTGCCAGCAGCTCCGGACTAGCGGGGGGGTCCACAGATACGCAGTATTTT.

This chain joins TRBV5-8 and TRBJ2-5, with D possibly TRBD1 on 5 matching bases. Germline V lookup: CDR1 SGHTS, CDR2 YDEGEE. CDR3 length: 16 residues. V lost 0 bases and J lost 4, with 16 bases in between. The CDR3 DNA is TGTGCCAGCAGCTTGGTAGGGGTATTCTTCGGAGAGACCCAGTACTTC. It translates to CASSLVGVFFGETQYF.

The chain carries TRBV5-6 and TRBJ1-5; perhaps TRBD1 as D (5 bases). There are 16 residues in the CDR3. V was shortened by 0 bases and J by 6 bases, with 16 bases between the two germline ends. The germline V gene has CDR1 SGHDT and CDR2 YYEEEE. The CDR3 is CASSLAAGGWGQPQHF. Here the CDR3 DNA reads TGTGCCAGCAGCTTGGCCGCCGGGGGATGGGGTCAGCCCCAGCATTTT. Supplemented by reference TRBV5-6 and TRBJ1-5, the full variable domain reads DAGVTQSPTHLIKTRGQQVTLRCSPKSGHDTVSWYQQALGQGPQFIFQYYEEEERQRGNFPDRFSGHQFPNYSSELNVNALLLGDSALYLCASSLAAGGWGQPQHFGDGTRLSIL.

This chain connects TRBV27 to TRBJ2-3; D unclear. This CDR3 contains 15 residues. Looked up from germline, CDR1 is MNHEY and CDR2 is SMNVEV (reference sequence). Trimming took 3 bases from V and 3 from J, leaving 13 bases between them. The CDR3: CASSFLPTPTDTQYF. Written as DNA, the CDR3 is TGTGCCAGCAGTTTCCTCCCGACACCAACAGATACGCAGTATTTT.

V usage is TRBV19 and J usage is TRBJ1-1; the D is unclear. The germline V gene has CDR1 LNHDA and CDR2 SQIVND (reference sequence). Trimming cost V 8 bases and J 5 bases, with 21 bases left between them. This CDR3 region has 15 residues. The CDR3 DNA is TGTGCCAGTTTGAGGGAGTCACCGTTCGTGACTGAAGCTTTCTTT. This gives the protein CASLRESPFVTEAFF.

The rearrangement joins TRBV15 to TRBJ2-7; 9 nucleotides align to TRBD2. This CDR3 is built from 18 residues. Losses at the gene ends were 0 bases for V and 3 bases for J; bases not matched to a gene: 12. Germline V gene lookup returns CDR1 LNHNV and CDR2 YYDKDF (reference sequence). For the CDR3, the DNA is TGTGCCACCAGCAGAGATGGCCTAGCGGGGTCCTCAGTCTACGAGCAGTACTTC. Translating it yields CATSRDGLAGSSVYEQYF.

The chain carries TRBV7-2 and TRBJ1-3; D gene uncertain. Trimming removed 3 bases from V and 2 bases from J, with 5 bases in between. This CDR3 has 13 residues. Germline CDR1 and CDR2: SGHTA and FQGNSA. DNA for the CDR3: TGTGCCAGCAGCTTCCTTGCTGGAAACACCATATATTTT. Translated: CASSFLAGNTIYF.

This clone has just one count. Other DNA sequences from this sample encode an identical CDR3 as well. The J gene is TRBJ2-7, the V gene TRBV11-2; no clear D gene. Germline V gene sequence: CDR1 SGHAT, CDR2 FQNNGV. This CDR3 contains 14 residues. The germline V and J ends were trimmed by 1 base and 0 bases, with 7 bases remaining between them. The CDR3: CASSLGQVSYEQYF. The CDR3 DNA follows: TGTGCCAGCAGCTTAGGGCAGGTCTCCTACGAGCAGTACTTC.

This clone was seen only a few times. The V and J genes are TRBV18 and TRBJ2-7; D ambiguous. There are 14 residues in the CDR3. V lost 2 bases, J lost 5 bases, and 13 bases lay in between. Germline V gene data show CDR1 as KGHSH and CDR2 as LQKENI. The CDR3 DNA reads TGTGCCAGCTCACCAGACACTGGCATGAACGAGCAGTACTTC. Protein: CASSPDTGMNEQYF.

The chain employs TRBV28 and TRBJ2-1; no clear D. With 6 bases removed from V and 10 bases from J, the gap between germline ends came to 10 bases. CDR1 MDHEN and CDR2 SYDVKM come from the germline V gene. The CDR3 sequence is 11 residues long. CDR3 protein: CASSKPTEQFF. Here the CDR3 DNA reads TGTGCCAGCAGCAAGCCCACCGAGCAGTTCTTC.

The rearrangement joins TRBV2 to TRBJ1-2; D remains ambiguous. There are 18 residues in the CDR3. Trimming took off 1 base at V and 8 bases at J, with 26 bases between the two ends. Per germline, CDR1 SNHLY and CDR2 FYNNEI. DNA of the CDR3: TGTGCCAGCAGTGAAGTTTCGGGGTTTATGGACCGGACGAAGGGCTACACCTTC. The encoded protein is CASSEVSGFMDRTKGYTF.

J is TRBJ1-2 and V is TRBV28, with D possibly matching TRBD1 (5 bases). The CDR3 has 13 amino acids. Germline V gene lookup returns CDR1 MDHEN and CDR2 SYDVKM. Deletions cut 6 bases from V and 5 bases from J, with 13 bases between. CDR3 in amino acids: CASSLRGGYGYTF. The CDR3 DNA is TGTGCCAGCAGCCTTCGGGGGGGGTATGGCTACACCTTC.

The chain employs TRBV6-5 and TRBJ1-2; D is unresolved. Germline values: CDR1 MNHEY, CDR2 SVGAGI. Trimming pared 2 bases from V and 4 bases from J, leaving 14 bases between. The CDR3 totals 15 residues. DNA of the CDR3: TGTGCCAGCAGTTACATGGCAGCGGGATTCTATGGCTACACCTTC. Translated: CASSYMAAGFYGYTF.

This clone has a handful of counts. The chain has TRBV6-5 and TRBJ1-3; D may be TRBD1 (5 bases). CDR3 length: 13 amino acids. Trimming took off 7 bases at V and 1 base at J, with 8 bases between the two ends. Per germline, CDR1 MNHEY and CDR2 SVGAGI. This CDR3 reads CASKGLSGNTIYF. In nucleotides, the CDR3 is TGTGCCAGCAAGGGGTTGTCTGGAAACACCATATATTTT.

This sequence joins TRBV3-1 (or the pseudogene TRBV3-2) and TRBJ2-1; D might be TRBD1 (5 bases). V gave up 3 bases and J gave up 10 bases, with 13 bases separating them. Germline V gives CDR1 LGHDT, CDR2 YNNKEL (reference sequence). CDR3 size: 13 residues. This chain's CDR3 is CASSHLIGAEQFF. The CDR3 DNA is TGTGCCAGCAGCCATCTAATTGGGGCGGAGCAGTTCTTC.

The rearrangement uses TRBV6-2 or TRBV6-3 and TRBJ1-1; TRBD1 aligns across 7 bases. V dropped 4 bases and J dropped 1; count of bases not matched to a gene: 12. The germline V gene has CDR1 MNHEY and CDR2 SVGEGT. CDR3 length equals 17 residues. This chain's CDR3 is CASSFYRGSGGNTEAFF. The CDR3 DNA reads TGTGCCAGCAGTTTCTACAGGGGCTCCGGGGGGAACACTGAAGCTTTCTTT.

CDR3 protein: CASTGGEDTEAFF. The DNA for the CDR3 is TGTGCCAGCACGGGTGGAGAGGACACTGAAGCTTTCTTT. The chain employs TRBV27 and TRBJ1-1, with unresolved D. The CDR3 runs to 13 residues. Deletions cut 7 bases from V and 3 bases from J, with 12 bases between. Looked up from germline, CDR1 is MNHEY and CDR2 is SMNVEV (reference sequence).

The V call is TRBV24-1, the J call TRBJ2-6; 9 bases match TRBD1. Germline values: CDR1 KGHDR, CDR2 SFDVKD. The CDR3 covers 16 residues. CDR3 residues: CGLSGTGSSGANVLTF. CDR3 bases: TGTGGTCTCTCCGGGACAGGGAGCTCTGGGGCCAACGTCCTGACTTTC.